Detailed here is one TCR beta chain. The data were taken from a study of blood T cell repertoires in COVID-19. Assay: immunoSEQ multiplex PCR; the TCRdb copy retains only in-frame clones and omits some. The repertoire holds hundreds of thousands of clones, with nearly 90% as singletons. The TCR sequence derives from a woman aged 18 to 35 with acute COVID-19. The sample comprised PBMCs or T cells enriched from blood (not recorded which).

The CDR3 protein is CASSLGGEAFF. Here the CDR3 DNA reads TGCGCCAGCAGCTTAGGCGGTGAAGCTTTCTTT. The chain uses TRBV5-1 and TRBJ1-1; unclear D gene. V gave up 2 bases and J gave up 7 bases, with 6 bases separating them. The CDR3 has 11 amino acids. The germline V gene has CDR1 SGHRS and CDR2 YFSETQ. Full variable domain (outside the CDR3, taken from reference TRBV5-1 and TRBJ1-1): KAGVTQTPRYLIKTRGQQVTLSCSPISGHRSVSWYQQTPGQGLQFLFEYFSETQRNKGNFPGRFSGRQFSNSRSEMNVSTLELGDSALYLCASSLGGEAFFGQGTRLTVV.